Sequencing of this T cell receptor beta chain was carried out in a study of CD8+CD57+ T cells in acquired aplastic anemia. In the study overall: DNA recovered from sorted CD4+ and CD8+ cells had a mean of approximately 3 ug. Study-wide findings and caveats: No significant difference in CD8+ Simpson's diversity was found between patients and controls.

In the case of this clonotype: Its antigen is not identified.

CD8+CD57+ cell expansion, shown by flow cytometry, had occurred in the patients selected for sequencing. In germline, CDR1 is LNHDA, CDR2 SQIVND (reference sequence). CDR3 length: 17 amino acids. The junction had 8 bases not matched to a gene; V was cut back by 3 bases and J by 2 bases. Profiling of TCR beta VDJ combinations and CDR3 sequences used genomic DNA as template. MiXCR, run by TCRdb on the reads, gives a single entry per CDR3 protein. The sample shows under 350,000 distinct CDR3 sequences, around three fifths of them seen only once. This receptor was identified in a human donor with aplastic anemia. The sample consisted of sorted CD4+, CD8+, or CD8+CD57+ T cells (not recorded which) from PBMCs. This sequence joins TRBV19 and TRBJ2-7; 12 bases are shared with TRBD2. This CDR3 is CASSIMTSGRVAYEQYF. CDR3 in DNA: TGTGCCAGTAGTATCATGACTAGCGGGAGAGTTGCCTACGAGCAGTACTTC.